This TCR beta chain was sequenced in a study of OX40 agonist ivuxolimab in advanced cancers. Generated by immunoSEQ multiplex PCR, the TCRdb table keeps only in-frame clones and is missing some. This sample yields about 90,000 clones, of which just over 90% are seen a single time; 0.33% belongs to the top ten. The TCR comes from an adult with an advanced solid tumor such as melanoma, head and neck, liver or kidney cancer. Sequences were derived from CD4+ or CD8+ T cells sorted from blood, sampled in a trial of the OX40 agonist ivuxolimab.

CDR3 nucleotides: TGTGCCAGCTTTAAGCGGAACACCGGGGAGCTGTTTTTT. This encodes CASFKRNTGELFF. J is TRBJ2-2 and V is TRBV19; D is unresolved. Deletions cut 9 bases from V and 1 base from J, with 9 bases between. CDR3 length: 13 residues. Germline V gene sequence: CDR1 LNHDA, CDR2 SQIVND (reference sequence).